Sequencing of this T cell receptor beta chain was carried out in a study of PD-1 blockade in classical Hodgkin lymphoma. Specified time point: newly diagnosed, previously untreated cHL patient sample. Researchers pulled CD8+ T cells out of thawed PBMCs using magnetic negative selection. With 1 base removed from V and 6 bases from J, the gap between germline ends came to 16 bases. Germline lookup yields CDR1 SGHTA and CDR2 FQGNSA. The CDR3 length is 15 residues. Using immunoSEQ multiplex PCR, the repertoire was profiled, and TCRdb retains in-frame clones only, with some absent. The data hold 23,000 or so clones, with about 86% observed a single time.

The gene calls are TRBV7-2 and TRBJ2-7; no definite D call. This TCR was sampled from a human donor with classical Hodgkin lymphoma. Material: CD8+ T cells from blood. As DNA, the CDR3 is TGTGCCAGCAGCTTAGGGGCCCAGGTTGGTGTCGAGCAGTACTTC. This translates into CASSLGAQVGVEQYF.